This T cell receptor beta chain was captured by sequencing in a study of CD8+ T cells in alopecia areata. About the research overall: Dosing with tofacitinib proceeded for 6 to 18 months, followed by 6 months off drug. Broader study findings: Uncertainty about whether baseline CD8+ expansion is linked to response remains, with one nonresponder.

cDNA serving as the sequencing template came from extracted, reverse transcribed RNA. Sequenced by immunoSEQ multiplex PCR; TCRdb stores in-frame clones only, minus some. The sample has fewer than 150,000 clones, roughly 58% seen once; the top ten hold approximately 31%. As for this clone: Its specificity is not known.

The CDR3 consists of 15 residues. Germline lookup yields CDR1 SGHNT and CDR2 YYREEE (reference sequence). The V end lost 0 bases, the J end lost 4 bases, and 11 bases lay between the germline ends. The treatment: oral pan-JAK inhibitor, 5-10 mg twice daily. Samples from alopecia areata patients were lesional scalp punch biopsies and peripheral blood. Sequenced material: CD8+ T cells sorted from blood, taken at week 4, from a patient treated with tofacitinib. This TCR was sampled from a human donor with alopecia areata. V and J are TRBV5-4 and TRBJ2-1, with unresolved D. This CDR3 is CASSLVQVLYNEQFF. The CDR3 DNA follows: TGTGCCAGCAGCTTGGTGCAGGTCCTATACAATGAGCAGTTCTTC.